This T cell receptor beta chain was obtained from a study of blood T cell repertoires in COVID-19. Overall study context: The United States, Italy and Spain provided the acute and convalescent COVID-19 samples. Nucleic acid was either cDNA or gDNA, and it came from T cells, B-cell-depleted T cells, or PBMCs.

Germline lookup yields CDR1 WNHNN and CDR2 SYGVQD (reference sequence). V was clipped by 8 bases and J by 3 bases, with 17 bases between them. The CDR3 runs 14 residues. Using immunoSEQ multiplex PCR, the repertoire was profiled, and TCRdb retains in-frame clones only, with some absent. The sample records a few hundred thousand clones, 89% being singletons. Specimen: peripheral blood. The receptor comes from a woman in her 40s who had recovered from COVID-19. The genes are TRBV10-1 and TRBJ2-7; a weak D match, TRBD2 (7 bases). In DNA form, the CDR3 reads TGCGCCAGCGGGGGAGGGGGGTCGGACTACGAGCAGTACTTC. Protein sequence: CASGGGGSDYEQYF.